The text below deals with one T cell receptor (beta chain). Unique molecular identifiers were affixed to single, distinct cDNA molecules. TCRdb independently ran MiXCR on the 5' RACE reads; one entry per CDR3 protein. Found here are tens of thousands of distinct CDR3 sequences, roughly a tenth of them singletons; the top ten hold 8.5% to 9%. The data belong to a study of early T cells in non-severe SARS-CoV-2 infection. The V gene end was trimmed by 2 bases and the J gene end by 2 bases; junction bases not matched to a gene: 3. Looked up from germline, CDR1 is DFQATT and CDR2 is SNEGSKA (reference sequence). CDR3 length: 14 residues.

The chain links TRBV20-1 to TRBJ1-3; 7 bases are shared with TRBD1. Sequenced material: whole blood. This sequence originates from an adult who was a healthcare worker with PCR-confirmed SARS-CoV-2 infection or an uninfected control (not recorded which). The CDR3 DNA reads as TGCAGTGCTAGATACAGGGGTACTGGAAACACCATATATTTT. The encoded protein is CSARYRGTGNTIYF.